This T cell receptor (beta chain) was found in a study of T-cell memory formation after mild COVID-19. The V gene end was trimmed by 3 bases and the J gene end by 10 bases; junction bases not matched to a gene: 5. Germline V gene lookup returns CDR1 DFQATT and CDR2 SNEGSKA (reference sequence). The CDR3 is made up of 13 amino acids. Via MiXCR, TCRdb re-called the 5' RACE reads, giving one row per CDR3 protein. The top ten hold about an eighth of the sample, which has 210,000 or so distinct CDR3 sequences, more than 25% seen once. In this sample, this clonotype turned up a few times. The genes are TRBV20-1 and TRBJ1-6; 8 nucleotides align to TRBD1. The sequenced sample consisted of PBMCs or a T cell subset sorted from them (not recorded which). The clonotype originates from an adult woman who had mild COVID-19 (a few samples of this study predate the infection). Cell type and time point are not known. CDR3 bases: TGCAGTGCTAGTGCGACAGGGGTCTCACCCCTCCACTTT. This encodes CSASATGVSPLHF.